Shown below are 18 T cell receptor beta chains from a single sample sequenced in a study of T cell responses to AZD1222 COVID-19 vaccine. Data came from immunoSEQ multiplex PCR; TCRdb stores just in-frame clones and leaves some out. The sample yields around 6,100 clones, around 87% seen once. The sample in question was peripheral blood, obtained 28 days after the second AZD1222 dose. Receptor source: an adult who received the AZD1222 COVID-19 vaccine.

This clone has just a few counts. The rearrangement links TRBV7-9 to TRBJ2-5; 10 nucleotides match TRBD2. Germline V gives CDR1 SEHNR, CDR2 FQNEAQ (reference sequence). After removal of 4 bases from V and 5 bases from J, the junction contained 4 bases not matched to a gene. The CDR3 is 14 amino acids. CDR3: CASSSAGLAETQYF. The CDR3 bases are TGTGCCAGCAGCTCCGCGGGACTAGCGGAGACCCAGTACTTC. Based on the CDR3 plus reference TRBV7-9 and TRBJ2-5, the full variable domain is DTGVSQNPRHKITKRGQNVTFRCDPISEHNRLYWYRQTLGQGPEFLTYFQNEAQLEKSRLLSDRFSAERPKGSFSTLEIQRTEQGDSAMYLCASSSAGLAETQYFGPGTRLLVL.

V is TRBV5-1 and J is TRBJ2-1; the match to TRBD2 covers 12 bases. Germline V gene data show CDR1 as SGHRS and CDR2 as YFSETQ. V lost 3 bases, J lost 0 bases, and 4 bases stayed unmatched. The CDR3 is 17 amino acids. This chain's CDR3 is CASSSGLAGNSYNEQFF. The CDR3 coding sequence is TGCGCCAGCAGCTCCGGACTAGCGGGAAACTCCTACAATGAGCAGTTCTTC.

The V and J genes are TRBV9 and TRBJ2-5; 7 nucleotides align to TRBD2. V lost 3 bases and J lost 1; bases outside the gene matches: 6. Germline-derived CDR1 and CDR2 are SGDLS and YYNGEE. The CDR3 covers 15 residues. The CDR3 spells CASSERGLFQETQYF. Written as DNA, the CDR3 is TGTGCCAGCAGCGAGAGGGGACTATTCCAAGAGACCCAGTACTTC.

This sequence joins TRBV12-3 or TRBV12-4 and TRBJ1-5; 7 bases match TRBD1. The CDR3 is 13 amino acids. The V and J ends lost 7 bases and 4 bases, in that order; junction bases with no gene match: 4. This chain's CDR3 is CASKQGWNQPQHF. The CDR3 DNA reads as TGTGCCAGCAAACAGGGGTGGAATCAGCCCCAGCATTTT.

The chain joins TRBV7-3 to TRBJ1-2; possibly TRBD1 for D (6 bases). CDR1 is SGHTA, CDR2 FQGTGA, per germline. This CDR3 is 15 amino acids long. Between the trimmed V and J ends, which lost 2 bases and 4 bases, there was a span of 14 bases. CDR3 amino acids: CASSLVPGAGYGYTF. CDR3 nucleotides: TGTGCCAGCAGCTTAGTCCCAGGGGCGGGCTATGGCTACACCTTC.

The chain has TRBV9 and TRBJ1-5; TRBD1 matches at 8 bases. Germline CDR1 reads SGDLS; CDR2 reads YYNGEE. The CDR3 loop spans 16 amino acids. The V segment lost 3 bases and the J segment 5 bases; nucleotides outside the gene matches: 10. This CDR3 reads CASSATGTGIDQPQHF. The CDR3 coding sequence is TGTGCCAGCAGCGCCACAGGGACAGGAATCGATCAGCCCCAGCATTTT.

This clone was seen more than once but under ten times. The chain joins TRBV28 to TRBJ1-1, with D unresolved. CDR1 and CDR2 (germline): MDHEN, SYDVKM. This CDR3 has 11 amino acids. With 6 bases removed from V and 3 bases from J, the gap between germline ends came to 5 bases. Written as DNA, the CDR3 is TGTGCCAGCAGCCTGTACACTGAAGCTTTCTTT. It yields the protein CASSLYTEAFF. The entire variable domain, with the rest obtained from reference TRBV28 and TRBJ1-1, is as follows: DVKVTQSSRYLVKRTGEKVFLECVQDMDHENMFWYRQDPGLGLRLIYFSYDVKMKEKGDIPEGYSVSREKKERFSLILESASTNQTSMYLCASSLYTEAFFGQGTRLTVV.

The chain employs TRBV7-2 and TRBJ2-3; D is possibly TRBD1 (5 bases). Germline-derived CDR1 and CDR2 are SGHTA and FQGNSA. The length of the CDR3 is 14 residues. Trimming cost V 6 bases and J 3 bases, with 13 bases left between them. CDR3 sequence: CASRGRLTTDTQYF. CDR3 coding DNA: TGTGCCAGCAGGGGGCGGCTGACGACAGATACGCAGTATTTT.

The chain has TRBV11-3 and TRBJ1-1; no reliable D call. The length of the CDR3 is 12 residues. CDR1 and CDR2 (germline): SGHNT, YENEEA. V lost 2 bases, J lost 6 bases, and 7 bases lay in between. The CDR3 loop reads CASSLQAAEAFF. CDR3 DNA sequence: TGTGCCAGCAGCTTACAAGCCGCTGAAGCTTTCTTT. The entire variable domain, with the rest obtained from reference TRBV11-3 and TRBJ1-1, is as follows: EAGVVQSPRYKIIEKKQPVAFWCNPISGHNTLYWYLQNLGQGPELLIRYENEEAVDDSQLPKDRFSAERLKGVDSTLKIQPAELGDSAVYLCASSLQAAEAFFGQGTRLTVV.

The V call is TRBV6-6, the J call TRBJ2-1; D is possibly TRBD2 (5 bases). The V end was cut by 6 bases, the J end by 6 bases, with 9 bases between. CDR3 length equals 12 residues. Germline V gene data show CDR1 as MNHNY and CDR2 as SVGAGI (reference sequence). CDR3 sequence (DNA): TGTGCCAGCAGACTAGGGCCCAATGAGCAGTTCTTC. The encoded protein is CASRLGPNEQFF.

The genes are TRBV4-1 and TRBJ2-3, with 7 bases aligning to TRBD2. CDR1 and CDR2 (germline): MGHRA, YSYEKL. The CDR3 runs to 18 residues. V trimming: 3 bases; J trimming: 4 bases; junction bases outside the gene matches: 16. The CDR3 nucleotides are TGCGCCAGCAGCCATTTATATGCCCGGAGACTAGCAGCAGATACGCAGTATTTT. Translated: CASSHLYARRLAADTQYF.

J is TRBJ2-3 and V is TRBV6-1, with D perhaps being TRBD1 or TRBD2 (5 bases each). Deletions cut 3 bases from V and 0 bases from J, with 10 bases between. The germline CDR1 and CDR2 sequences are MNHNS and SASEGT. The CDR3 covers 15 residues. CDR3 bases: TGTGCCAGCAGTGAGTCCCGGGACAGCACAGATACGCAGTATTTT. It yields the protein CASSESRDSTDTQYF.

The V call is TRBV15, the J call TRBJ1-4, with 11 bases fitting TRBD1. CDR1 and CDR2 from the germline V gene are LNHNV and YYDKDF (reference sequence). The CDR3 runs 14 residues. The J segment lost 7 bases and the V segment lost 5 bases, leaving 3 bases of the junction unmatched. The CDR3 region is CATSVDRGREKLFF. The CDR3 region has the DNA TGTGCCACCAGCGTGGACAGGGGGCGTGAAAAACTGTTTTTT.

CDR3 sequence: CASSRRQSYTEAFF. Written as DNA, the CDR3 is TGTGCCAGCAGCCGCCGGCAGTCCTATACTGAAGCTTTCTTT. The genes are TRBV3-1 (or the pseudogene TRBV3-2) and TRBJ1-1; no firm D call. V was clipped by 4 bases and J by 5 bases, with 14 bases between them. Germline V gene data show CDR1 as LGHDT and CDR2 as YNNKEL (reference sequence). The length of the CDR3 is 14 residues.

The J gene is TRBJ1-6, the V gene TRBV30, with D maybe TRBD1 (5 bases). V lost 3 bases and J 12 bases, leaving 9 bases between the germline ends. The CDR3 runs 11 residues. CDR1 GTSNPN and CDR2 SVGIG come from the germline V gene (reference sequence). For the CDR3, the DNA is TGTGCCTGGAGCCCGGGGGGACCCCTCCACTTT. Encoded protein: CAWSPGGPLHF.

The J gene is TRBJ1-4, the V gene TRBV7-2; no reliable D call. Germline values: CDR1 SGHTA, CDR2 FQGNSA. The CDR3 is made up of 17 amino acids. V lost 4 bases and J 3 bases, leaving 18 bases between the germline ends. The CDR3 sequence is CASSYAPAGSANEKLFF. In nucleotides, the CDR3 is TGTGCCAGCAGCTACGCCCCCGCAGGATCTGCTAATGAAAAACTGTTTTTT. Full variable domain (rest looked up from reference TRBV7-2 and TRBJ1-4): GAGVSQSPSNKVTEKGKDVELRCDPISGHTALYWYRQSLGQGLEFLIYFQGNSAPDKSGLPSDRFSAERTGGSVSTLTIQRTQQEDSAVYLCASSYAPAGSANEKLFFGSGTQLSVL.

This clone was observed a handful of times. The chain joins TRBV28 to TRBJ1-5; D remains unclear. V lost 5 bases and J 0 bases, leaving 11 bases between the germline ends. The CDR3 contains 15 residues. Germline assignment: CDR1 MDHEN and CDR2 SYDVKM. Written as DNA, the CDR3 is TGTGCCAGCAGTCCATCCTCATATAGCAATCAGCCCCAGCATTTT. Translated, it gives CASSPSSYSNQPQHF.

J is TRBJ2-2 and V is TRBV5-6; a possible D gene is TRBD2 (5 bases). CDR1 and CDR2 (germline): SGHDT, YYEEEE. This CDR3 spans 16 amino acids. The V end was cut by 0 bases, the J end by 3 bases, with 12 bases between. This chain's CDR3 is CASSLDVSGYTGELFF. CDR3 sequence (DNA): TGTGCCAGCAGCTTGGATGTATCGGGGTACACCGGGGAGCTGTTTTTT.